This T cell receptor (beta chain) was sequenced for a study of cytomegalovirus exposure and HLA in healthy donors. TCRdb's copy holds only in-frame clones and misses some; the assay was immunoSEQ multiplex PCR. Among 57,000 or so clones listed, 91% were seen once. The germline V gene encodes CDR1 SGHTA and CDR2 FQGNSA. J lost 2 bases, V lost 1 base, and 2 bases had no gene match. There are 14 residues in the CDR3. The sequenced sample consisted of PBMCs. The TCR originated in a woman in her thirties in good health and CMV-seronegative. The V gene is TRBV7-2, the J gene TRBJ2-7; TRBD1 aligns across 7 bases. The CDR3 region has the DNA TGTGCCAGCAGCTTAGGGACAGGTACCTACGAGCAGTACTTC. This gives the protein CASSLGTGTYEQYF.